This T cell receptor (beta chain) was identified during a study of blood T cell repertoires in COVID-19. Whole-study context: Acute and convalescent COVID-19 specimens originated in the United States, Italy and Spain. PBMCs, B-cell-depleted T cells, or T cells provided the cDNA or gDNA that made up the material.

Methods used by the authors: Nucleated cell number was recorded as an estimate derived from reference gene primer amplification. Produced via immunoSEQ multiplex PCR; TCRdb's table is partial and in-frame only. V and J calls and clone size are given by that table; D and trimming were obtained from the DNA. Of a few hundred thousand clones in the sample, 80% to 90% were seen once. This CDR3 spans 13 amino acids. The germline CDR1 and CDR2 sequences are MDHEN and SYDVKM. Trimming removed 5 bases from V and 4 bases from J, with 11 bases in between. The chain couples TRBV28 to TRBJ1-1; D uncertain. The sample consisted of peripheral blood. This receptor was taken from a man aged 35 to 55 who had recovered from COVID-19. The CDR3 DNA follows: TGTGCCAGCAGTCCGAGGGTGAGCACTGAAGCTTTCTTT. It specifies CASSPRVSTEAFF. Variable domain in full (rest from reference TRBV28 and TRBJ1-1): DVKVTQSSRYLVKRTGEKVFLECVQDMDHENMFWYRQDPGLGLRLIYFSYDVKMKEKGDIPEGYSVSREKKERFSLILESASTNQTSMYLCASSPRVSTEAFFGQGTRLTVV.